The 21 T cell receptor beta chains below were found in one sample sequenced in a study of T cells in Graves' hyperthyroidism and ophthalmopathy. Amplification yielded TCR beta CDR3 regions, with RNA transcripts as the source. The HTBI primer set served for first-round RT-PCR of the TCR CDR3. TCRdb fed the multiplex PCR reads into MiXCR, producing one record per CDR3 protein. The table includes 800,000 or so distinct CDR3 sequences, over 35% detected once. Sequences were obtained from blood. The receptors derive from a man younger than 35 with Graves' hyperthyroidism.

This clonotype was detected only a few times. This chain joins TRBV5-1 and TRBJ2-7, with 9 bases identical to TRBD1. The CDR3 runs to 13 residues. Germline V lookup: CDR1 SGHRS, CDR2 YFSETQ. J lost 7 bases, V lost 4 bases, and 6 bases had no gene match. This chain's CDR3 is CASSRDRAREQYF. The DNA of the CDR3 is TGCGCCAGCAGCCGGGACAGGGCGCGGGAGCAGTACTTC.

The rearrangement links TRBV4-2 to TRBJ1-1; no firm D call. Germline V gene data show CDR1 as LGHNA and CDR2 as YNFKEQ. With 4 bases removed from V and 7 bases from J, the gap between germline ends came to 10 bases. The CDR3 loop spans 12 amino acids. The chain's CDR3 is CASSRDRNEAFF. The DNA of the CDR3 is TGTGCCAGCAGCCGCGATAGGAATGAAGCTTTCTTT.

This clonotype was counted many times. The chain uses TRBV5-1 and TRBJ2-2; 9 bases align to TRBD1. The junction had 5 bases not matched to a gene; V was cut back by 4 bases and J by 4 bases. The length of the CDR3 is 15 residues. Germline assignment: CDR1 SGHRS and CDR2 YFSETQ. The CDR3 region has the DNA TGCGCCAGCAGCGAACAGGGGGCCGGCACCGGGGAGCTGTTTTTT. This translates into CASSEQGAGTGELFF.

In this sample, this clonotype turned up many times. The rearrangement links TRBV9 to TRBJ1-2, with TRBD1 as a possible D gene (5 bases). V lost 0 bases to trimming and J lost 3 bases, with 12 bases between them. This CDR3 contains 15 residues. From germline, CDR1 is SGDLS and CDR2 YYNGEE. Here the CDR3 DNA reads TGTGCCAGCAGCGTAGAGCGTCAGGGATACTATGGCTACACCTTC. Translating it yields CASSVERQGYYGYTF. Filled out from reference TRBV9 and TRBJ1-2, the complete variable domain reads DSGVTQTPKHLITATGQRVTLRCSPRSGDLSVYWYQQSLDQGLQFLIQYYNGEERAKGNILERFSAQQFPDLHSELNLSSLELGDSALYFCASSVERQGYYGYTFGSGTRLTVV.

In regard to this clonotype: A clone one base away is much larger, so this may be a read error. As DNA, the CDR3 is TGTGCCAGCAGATCCGGACAGGGAACCAATCAGCCCCAGCATTTT. Translated, it gives CASRSGQGTNQPQHF. V is TRBV12-3 or TRBV12-4 and J is TRBJ1-5, with TRBD1 matching 8 bases. The J segment lost 3 bases and the V segment lost 6 bases, leaving 7 bases of the junction unmatched. This CDR3 has 15 amino acids.

V usage is TRBV29-1 and J usage is TRBJ2-7; 7 nucleotides match TRBD1. The CDR3 runs 13 residues. The germline V gene encodes CDR1 SQVTM and CDR2 ANQGSEA. J gave up 3 bases and V 5 bases, and 7 bases lay outside the gene matches. The CDR3 sequence: CSVSKAGGYEQYF. The CDR3 DNA sequence: TGCAGCGTTAGTAAGGCAGGGGGCTACGAGCAGTACTTC.

This clonotype was seen repeatedly, ten times or more. CDR3 amino acids: CASSTRQGAPGANVLTF. For the CDR3, the DNA is TGTGCCAGTAGTACTAGACAGGGGGCCCCTGGGGCCAACGTCCTGACTTTC. V usage is TRBV19 and J usage is TRBJ2-6, with 10 bases fitting TRBD1. The V and J ends lost 4 bases and 2 bases, in that order; junction bases with no gene match: 5. The CDR3 is 17 residues long. Per the germline V gene, CDR1 is LNHDA and CDR2 is SQIVND (reference sequence).

This clonotype showed up many times. V gene TRBV25-1 combines with J gene TRBJ2-7, with TRBD2 matching over 11 bases. The CDR3 loop spans 15 amino acids. V shed 8 bases, J shed 0 bases, and the junction held 6 bases outside the gene matches. Per germline, CDR1 MGHDK and CDR2 SYGVNS. CDR3: CASGLLAGDSYEQYF. For the CDR3, the DNA is TGTGCCAGCGGCCTACTAGCGGGGGACTCCTACGAGCAGTACTTC.

The rearrangement links TRBV9 to TRBJ2-2; 9 bases map to TRBD2. CDR3 size: 18 residues. The V and J ends lost 4 bases and 4 bases, in that order; junction bases with no gene match: 14. In germline, CDR1 is SGDLS, CDR2 YYNGEE. CDR3 protein: CASSQDPEREERTGELFF. DNA for the CDR3: TGTGCCAGCAGCCAAGACCCTGAGCGGGAGGAGCGCACCGGGGAGCTGTTTTTT.

The chain links TRBV2 to TRBJ1-6; D ambiguous. The germline gives CDR1 SNHLY, CDR2 FYNNEI. The CDR3 consists of 15 residues. The CDR3 is CARDGGSSYNSPLHF. The CDR3 DNA reads TGTGCTAGAGATGGAGGGAGCTCCTATAATTCACCCCTCCACTTT.

The chain links TRBV20-1 to TRBJ2-2, with 9 nucleotides matching TRBD1. The CDR3 has 15 residues. The germline V gene encodes CDR1 DFQATT and CDR2 SNEGSKA (reference sequence). The V segment lost 5 bases and the J segment 5 bases; nucleotides outside the gene matches: 9. The chain's CDR3 is CSAPNWDRATGELFF. As DNA, the CDR3 is TGCAGTGCTCCTAATTGGGACAGGGCTACCGGGGAGCTGTTTTTT.

At least ten counts were recorded for this clonotype. This CDR3 is CSAKGAGYGYTF. The CDR3 DNA sequence: TGCAGTGCTAAGGGCGCAGGGTATGGCTACACCTTC. The chain couples TRBV20-1 to TRBJ1-2; a possible D gene is TRBD1 (5 bases). Germline CDR1 and CDR2: DFQATT and SNEGSKA (reference sequence). CDR3 length: 12 residues. With 4 bases removed from V and 5 bases from J, the gap between germline ends came to 11 bases.

V is TRBV20-1 and J is TRBJ2-2; TRBD2 is a possible D gene (5 bases). The CDR3 length is 15 residues. Germline CDR1 and CDR2: DFQATT and SNEGSKA (reference sequence). Trimming left V 5 bases short and J 7 bases short, with 20 bases between. The CDR3 nucleotides read TGCAGTGCTGGACTGGACGGAGCCGGGATCGGGGAGCTGTTTTTT. Amino acid sequence: CSAGLDGAGIGELFF.

The chain employs TRBV14 and TRBJ1-1; tentatively, D is TRBD1 (5 bases). This CDR3 comprises 15 residues. The germline V and J ends were trimmed by 1 base and 4 bases, with 13 bases remaining between them. Germline V gene sequence: CDR1 SGHDN, CDR2 FVKESK. For the CDR3, the DNA is TGTGCCAGCAGCCAAGCCATTGGGGGGAGCACTGAAGCTTTCTTT. Amino acids: CASSQAIGGSTEAFF. Full variable domain (missing parts from reference TRBV14 and TRBJ1-1): EAGVTQFPSHSVIEKGQTVTLRCDPISGHDNLYWYRRVMGKEIKFLLHFVKESKQDESGMPNNRFLAERTGGTYSTLKVQPAELEDSGVYFCASSQAIGGSTEAFFGQGTRLTVV.

The V gene is TRBV7-2, the J gene TRBJ2-5; 7 bases align to TRBD1. The CDR3 runs 15 residues. The trim removed 5 bases at V and 5 bases at J, leaving 11 bases unmatched. Germline values: CDR1 SGHTA, CDR2 FQGNSA. This chain's CDR3 is CASSDGHRGGETQYF. In nucleotides, the CDR3 is TGTGCCAGCAGCGATGGGCACAGGGGCGGGGAGACCCAGTACTTC.

The chain uses TRBV7-2 and TRBJ1-6; D may be TRBD1 (6 bases). The CDR3 extends over 16 amino acids. The V gene lost 5 bases and the J gene lost 2 bases, with 13 bases spanning the gap. Germline CDR1 SGHTA, CDR2 FQGNSA. CDR3 in DNA: TGTGCCAGCAGCCTACAGGGTTCTCCCTATAATTCACCCCTCCACTTT. It yields the protein CASSLQGSPYNSPLHF.

This chain joins TRBV5-1 and TRBJ1-1, with D possibly TRBD1 on 5 matching bases. The CDR3 length is 15 residues. V gave up 0 bases and J gave up 4 bases, with 13 bases separating them. CDR1 SGHRS and CDR2 YFSETQ come from the germline V gene. The CDR3 sequence: CASSLDEPGITEAFF. DNA for the CDR3: TGCGCCAGCAGCTTGGATGAGCCAGGGATCACTGAAGCTTTCTTT.

The chain combines TRBV12-3 or TRBV12-4 with TRBJ2-2, with TRBD1 as a possible D gene (6 bases). The CDR3 contains 14 residues. V was shortened by 3 bases and J by 5 bases, with 10 bases between the two germline ends. CDR3 sequence (DNA): TGTGCCAGCAGTTTGCCAGGGGAAACCGGGGAGCTGTTTTTT. Protein product: CASSLPGETGELFF.

The V and J genes are TRBV6-4 and TRBJ2-7, with D possibly being TRBD2 (5 bases). CDR1 and CDR2 from the germline V gene are MRHNA and SNTAGT. V was pared by 3 bases and J by 2 bases, with 17 bases between. The CDR3 covers 16 residues. The CDR3 here is CASSESRGLRAYEQYF. CDR3 nucleotides: TGTGCCAGCAGTGAATCGAGAGGCTTGCGGGCCTACGAGCAGTACTTC.

The V and J genes are TRBV5-1 and TRBJ1-4; D uncertain. Germline-derived CDR1 and CDR2 are SGHRS and YFSETQ. V dropped 7 bases and J dropped 0 bases, with 10 bases sitting between them. The CDR3 sequence is 14 residues long. Written as DNA, the CDR3 is TGCGCCAGCGGCGAGGGTGCAACTAATGAAAAACTGTTTTTT. Its protein product is CASGEGATNEKLFF.

This clonotype was detected only a few times. The J gene is TRBJ1-5, the V gene TRBV4-1, with D possibly TRBD1 on 6 matching bases. The V gene's germline CDR1 is MGHRA and CDR2 YSYEKL. The CDR3 length is 15 residues. Trimming shortened V by 1 base and J by 7 bases, and 14 bases separated the two germline ends. This CDR3 reads CASSQAEVQGQPQHF. CDR3 in DNA: TGCGCCAGCAGCCAAGCGGAGGTCCAGGGGCAGCCCCAGCATTTT.